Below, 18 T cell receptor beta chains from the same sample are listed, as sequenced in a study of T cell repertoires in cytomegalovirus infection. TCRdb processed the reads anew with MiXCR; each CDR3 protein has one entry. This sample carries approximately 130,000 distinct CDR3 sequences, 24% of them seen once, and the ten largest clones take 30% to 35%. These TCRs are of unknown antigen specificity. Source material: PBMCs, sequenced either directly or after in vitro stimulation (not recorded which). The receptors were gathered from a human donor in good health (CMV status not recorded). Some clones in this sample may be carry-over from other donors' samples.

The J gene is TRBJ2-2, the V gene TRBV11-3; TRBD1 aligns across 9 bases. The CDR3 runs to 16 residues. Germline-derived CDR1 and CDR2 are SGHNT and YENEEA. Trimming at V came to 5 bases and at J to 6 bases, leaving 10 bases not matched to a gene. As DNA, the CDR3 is TGTGCCAGCAGCCCCCCCGGGACAGGGAATGCCGGGGAGCTGTTTTTT. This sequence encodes CASSPPGTGNAGELFF.

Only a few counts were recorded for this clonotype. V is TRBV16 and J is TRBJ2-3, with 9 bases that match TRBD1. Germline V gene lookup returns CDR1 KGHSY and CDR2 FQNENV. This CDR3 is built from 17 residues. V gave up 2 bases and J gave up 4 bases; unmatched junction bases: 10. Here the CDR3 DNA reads TGTGCCAGCAGCCAAGGACAGGGGCGGAGGGACCCAGATACGCAGTATTTT. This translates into CASSQGQGRRDPDTQYF. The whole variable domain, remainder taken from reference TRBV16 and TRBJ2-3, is GEEVAQTPKHLVRGEGQKAKLYCAPIKGHSYVFWYQQVLKNEFKFLISFQNENVFDETGMPKERFSAKCLPNSPCSLEIQATKLEDSAVYFCASSQGQGRRDPDTQYFGPGTRLTVL.

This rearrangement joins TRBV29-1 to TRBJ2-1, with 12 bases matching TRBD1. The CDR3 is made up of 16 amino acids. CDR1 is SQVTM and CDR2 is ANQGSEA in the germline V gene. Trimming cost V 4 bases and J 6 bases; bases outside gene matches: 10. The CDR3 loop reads CSVAGGGTGGANEQFF. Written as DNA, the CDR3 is TGCAGCGTTGCCGGGGGGGGGACAGGGGGCGCCAATGAGCAGTTCTTC.

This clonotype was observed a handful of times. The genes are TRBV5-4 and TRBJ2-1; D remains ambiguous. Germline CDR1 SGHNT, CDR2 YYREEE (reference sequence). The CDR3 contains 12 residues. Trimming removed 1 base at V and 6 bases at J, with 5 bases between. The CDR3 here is CASSLLLNEQFF. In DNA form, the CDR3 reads TGTGCCAGCAGCTTGCTACTCAATGAGCAGTTCTTC. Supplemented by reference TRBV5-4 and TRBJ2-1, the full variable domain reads ETGVTQSPTHLIKTRGQQVTLRCSSQSGHNTVSWYQQALGQGPQFIFQYYREEENGRGNFPPRFSGLQFPNYSSELNVNALELDDSALYLCASSLLLNEQFFGPGTRLTVL.

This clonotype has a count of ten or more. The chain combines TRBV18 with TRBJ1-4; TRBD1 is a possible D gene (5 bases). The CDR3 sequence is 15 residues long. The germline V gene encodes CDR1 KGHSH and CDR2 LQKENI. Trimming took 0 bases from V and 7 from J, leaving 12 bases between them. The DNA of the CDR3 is TGTGCCAGCTCACCACCGCAGGGTATCGGTGAAAAACTGTTTTTT. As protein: CASSPPQGIGEKLFF.

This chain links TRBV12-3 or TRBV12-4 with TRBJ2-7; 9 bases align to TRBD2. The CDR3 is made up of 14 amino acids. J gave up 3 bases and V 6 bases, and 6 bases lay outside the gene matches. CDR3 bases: TGTGCCAGCAGCCAAGGGACTAGCCACTACGAGCAGTACTTC. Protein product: CASSQGTSHYEQYF.

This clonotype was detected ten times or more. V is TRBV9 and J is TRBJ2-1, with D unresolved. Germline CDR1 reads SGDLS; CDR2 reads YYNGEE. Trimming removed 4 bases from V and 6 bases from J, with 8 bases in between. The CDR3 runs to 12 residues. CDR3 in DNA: TGTGCCAGCAGCTTAAGCCCCAATGAGCAGTTCTTC. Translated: CASSLSPNEQFF. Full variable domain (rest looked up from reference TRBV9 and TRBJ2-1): DSGVTQTPKHLITATGQRVTLRCSPRSGDLSVYWYQQSLDQGLQFLIQYYNGEERAKGNILERFSAQQFPDLHSELNLSSLELGDSALYFCASSLSPNEQFFGPGTRLTVL.

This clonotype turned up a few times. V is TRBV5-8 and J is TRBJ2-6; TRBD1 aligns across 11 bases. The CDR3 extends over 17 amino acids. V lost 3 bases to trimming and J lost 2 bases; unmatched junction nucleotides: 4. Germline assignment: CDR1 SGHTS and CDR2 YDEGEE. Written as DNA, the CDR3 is TGTGCCAGCAGCTCGGGACAGGGGGAAGCTGGGGCCAACGTCCTGACTTTC. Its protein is CASSSGQGEAGANVLTF.

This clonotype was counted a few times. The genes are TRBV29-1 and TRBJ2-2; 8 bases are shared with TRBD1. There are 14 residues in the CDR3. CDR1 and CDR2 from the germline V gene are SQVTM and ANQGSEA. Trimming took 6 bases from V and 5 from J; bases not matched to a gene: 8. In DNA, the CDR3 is TGCAGCGTGTCCGGGACAGGCCGGACCGGGGAGCTGTTTTTT. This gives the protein CSVSGTGRTGELFF.

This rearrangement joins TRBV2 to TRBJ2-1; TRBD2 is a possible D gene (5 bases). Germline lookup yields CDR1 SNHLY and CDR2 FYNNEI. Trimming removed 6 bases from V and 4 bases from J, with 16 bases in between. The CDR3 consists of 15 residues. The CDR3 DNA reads TGTGCCAGCAGGGAGGCGACGGGCAATTACAATGAGCAGTTCTTC. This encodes CASREATGNYNEQFF. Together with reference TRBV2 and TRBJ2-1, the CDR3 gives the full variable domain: EPEVTQTPSHQVTQMGQEVILRCVPISNHLYFYWYRQILGQKVEFLVSFYNNEISEKSEIFDDQFSVERPDGSNFTLKIRSTKLEDSAMYFCASREATGNYNEQFFGPGTRLTVL.

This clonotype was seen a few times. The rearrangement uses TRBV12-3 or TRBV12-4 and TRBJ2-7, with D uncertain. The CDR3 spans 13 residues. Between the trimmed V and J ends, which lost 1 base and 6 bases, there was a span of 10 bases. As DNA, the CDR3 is TGTGCCAGCAGTTTAGGACTCTCTGCCGAGCAGTACGTC. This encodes CASSLGLSAEQYV.

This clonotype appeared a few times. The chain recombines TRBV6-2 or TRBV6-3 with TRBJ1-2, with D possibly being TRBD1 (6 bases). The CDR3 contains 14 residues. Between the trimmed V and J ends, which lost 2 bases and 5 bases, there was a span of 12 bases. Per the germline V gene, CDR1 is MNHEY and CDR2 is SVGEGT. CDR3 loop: CASSYPGHSYGYTF. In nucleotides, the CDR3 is TGTGCCAGCAGTTACCCGGGACATTCTTATGGCTACACCTTC.

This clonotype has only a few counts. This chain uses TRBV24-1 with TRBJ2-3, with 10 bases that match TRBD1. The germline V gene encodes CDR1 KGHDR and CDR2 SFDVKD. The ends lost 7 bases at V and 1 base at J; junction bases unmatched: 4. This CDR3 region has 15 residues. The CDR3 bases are TGTGCCACCAGCCCCGGGACAGGGGGCACAGATACGCAGTATTTT. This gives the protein CATSPGTGGTDTQYF.

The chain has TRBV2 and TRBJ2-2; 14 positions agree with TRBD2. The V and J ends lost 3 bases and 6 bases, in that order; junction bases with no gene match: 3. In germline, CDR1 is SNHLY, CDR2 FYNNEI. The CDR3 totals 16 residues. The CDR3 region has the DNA TGTGCCAGCAGTGACGGACTAGCGGGAGGTCCCGGGGAGCTGTTTTTT. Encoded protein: CASSDGLAGGPGELFF.

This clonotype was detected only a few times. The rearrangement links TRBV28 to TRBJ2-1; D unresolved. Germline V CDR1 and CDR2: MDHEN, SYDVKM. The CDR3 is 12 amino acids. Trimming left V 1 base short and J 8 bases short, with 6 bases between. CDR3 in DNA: TGTGCCAGCAGTTTATTCGAGTATGAGCAGTTCTTC. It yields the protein CASSLFEYEQFF.

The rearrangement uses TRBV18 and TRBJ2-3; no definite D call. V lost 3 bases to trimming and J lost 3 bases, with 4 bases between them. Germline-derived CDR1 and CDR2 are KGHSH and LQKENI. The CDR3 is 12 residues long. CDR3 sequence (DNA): TGTGCCAGCTCACCTAATACAGATACGCAGTATTTT. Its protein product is CASSPNTDTQYF.

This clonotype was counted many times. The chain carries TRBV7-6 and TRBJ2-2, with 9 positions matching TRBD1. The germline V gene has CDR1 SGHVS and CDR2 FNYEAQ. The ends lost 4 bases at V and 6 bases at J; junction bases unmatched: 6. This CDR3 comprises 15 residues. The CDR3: CASSSRDRESGELFF. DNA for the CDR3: TGTGCCAGCAGCTCCCGGGACAGGGAGTCCGGGGAGCTGTTTTTT.

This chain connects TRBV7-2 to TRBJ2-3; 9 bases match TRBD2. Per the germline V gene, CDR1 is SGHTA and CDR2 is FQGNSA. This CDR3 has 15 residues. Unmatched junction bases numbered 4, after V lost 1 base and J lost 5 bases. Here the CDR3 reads CASSLVAGVRDTQYF. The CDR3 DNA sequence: TGTGCCAGCAGCTTAGTAGCGGGAGTGAGAGATACGCAGTATTTT.